This T cell receptor (beta chain) was identified in a study of T cells after yellow fever vaccination. A word on this clonotype: The antigen remains undetermined.

TCRdb analysed the 5' RACE reads with MiXCR anew, one entry per CDR3 protein. The table includes 150,000 to 200,000 distinct CDR3 sequences, 8% to 13% detected once. Whole-study results and caveats: Reappearance after the booster was observed for most primary-vaccination clones (about 96% CD4, over 70% CD8).

Trimming at V came to 6 bases and at J to 5 bases, leaving 8 bases not matched to a gene. The CDR3 extends over 15 amino acids. This clonotype was sampled from a young man who received the YFV17D yellow fever vaccine. This sample comprised CD8+ T cells sorted from PBMCs, obtained 15 days after the yellow fever booster vaccination. The chain has TRBV12-3 or TRBV12-4 and TRBJ2-1; TRBD1 aligns across 9 bases. Here the CDR3 reads CASSSTGGFNNEQFF. The CDR3 DNA is TGTGCCAGCAGCTCGACAGGGGGATTCAACAATGAGCAGTTCTTC.